The 18 T cell receptor beta chains below come from one sample, sequenced in a study of blood T cell repertoires in COVID-19. Assay: immunoSEQ multiplex PCR; the TCRdb copy retains only in-frame clones and omits some. The profile shows 200,000 to 250,000 clones, roughly 86% of them singletons. What was sequenced was peripheral blood. The receptors come from a woman aged 45-65 years with COVID-19, enrolled during active disease.

The chain has TRBV29-1 and TRBJ2-5; D unclear. The ends were cut back, 7 bases at V and 5 bases at J, with 8 bases in the middle. The CDR3 extends over 10 amino acids. Germline V gene data show CDR1 as SQVTM and CDR2 as ANQGSEA. The CDR3 loop reads CSAAEETQYF. The CDR3, as DNA: TGCAGCGCCGCGGAGGAGACCCAGTACTTC.

The table lists this clone with a count of one. The V call is TRBV19, the J call TRBJ2-2; the match to TRBD1 covers 9 bases. The length of the CDR3 is 14 residues. Germline trimming cut 9 bases from V and 4 bases from J; bases unmatched to any gene: 6. Germline V CDR1 and CDR2: LNHDA, SQIVND (reference sequence). In DNA, the CDR3 is TGTGCCAGCGGGGGACAGGGCGGCACCGGGGAGCTGTTTTTT. Protein: CASGGQGGTGELFF.

This sequence joins TRBV2 and TRBJ1-2; D uncertain. The germline V gene encodes CDR1 SNHLY and CDR2 FYNNEI. Trimming removed 6 bases at V and 4 bases at J, with 15 bases between. The CDR3 covers 14 residues. This CDR3 is CASRAARSLYGYTF. CDR3 coding DNA: TGTGCCAGCAGAGCGGCCCGGAGCCTCTATGGCTACACCTTC.

This clone was seen a few times. V gene TRBV7-8 combines with J gene TRBJ2-4; 9 positions match TRBD1. Per germline, CDR1 SGHVS and CDR2 FQNEAQ. The CDR3 runs to 15 residues. V gave up 3 bases and J gave up 2 bases; unmatched junction bases: 2. CDR3 in amino acids: CASSFGTGSKNIQYF. For the CDR3, the DNA is TGTGCCAGCAGCTTCGGGACAGGGTCCAAAAACATTCAGTACTTC.

The sample holds a few counts of this clone. The chain combines TRBV6-5 with TRBJ2-3, with TRBD1 matching 8 bases. V shed 6 bases and J 6 bases; nucleotides not matched to a gene: 11. This CDR3 has 15 amino acids. Germline loops: CDR1 MNHEY, CDR2 SVGAGI. CDR3 sequence: CASRRRLQGADTQYF. CDR3 in DNA: TGTGCCAGCAGACGTCGTCTTCAGGGGGCGGATACGCAGTATTTT.

The CDR3 DNA is TGTGCCAGCAGTTCCCGCGTATTCGACAGAAACACTGAAGCTTTCTTT. Translated: CASSSRVFDRNTEAFF. This chain joins TRBV2 and TRBJ1-1; the D gene is possibly TRBD1 (5 bases). The CDR3 totals 16 residues. The germline V gene encodes CDR1 SNHLY and CDR2 FYNNEI. V shed 5 bases and J shed 2 bases, with 18 bases lying between them.

The gene calls are TRBV10-2 and TRBJ2-3, with TRBD2 matching over 7 bases. Per the germline V gene, CDR1 is WSHSY and CDR2 is SAAADI. Unmatched junction bases numbered 3, after V lost 3 bases and J lost 3 bases. CDR3 length equals 14 residues. Here the CDR3 DNA reads TGCGCCAGCAGTGAAGCGGGGTGGACAGATACGCAGTATTTT. It translates to CASSEAGWTDTQYF.

The chain uses TRBV3-1 (or the pseudogene TRBV3-2) and TRBJ1-2, with a possible D match to TRBD1 (5 bases). V dropped 4 bases and J dropped 8 bases, with 26 bases sitting between them. Germline V gene data show CDR1 as LGHDT and CDR2 as YNNKEL (reference sequence). CDR3 length: 17 residues. The CDR3 nucleotides read TGTGCCAGCAGCCCAACCGCGGGAGGGACGGGGTATACGGGCTACACCTTC. The encoded protein is CASSPTAGGTGYTGYTF.

This clone was recorded only once. The genes are TRBV7-2 and TRBJ1-2; no clear D gene. The germline V gene encodes CDR1 SGHTA and CDR2 FQGNSA. This CDR3 is built from 13 residues. V shed 5 bases and J shed 8 bases, with 15 bases lying between them. Written as DNA, the CDR3 is TGTGCCAGCAGCCTACGACAAGAACGGGGCTACACCTTC. Protein sequence: CASSLRQERGYTF.

In DNA form, the CDR3 reads TGTGCCAGCAGCTTAGCTCTGGAGGGTGGAAACACCATATATTTT. Translated, it gives CASSLALEGGNTIYF. The genes are TRBV7-8 and TRBJ1-3; D is uncertain. The CDR3 loop spans 15 amino acids. Per germline, CDR1 SGHVS and CDR2 FQNEAQ. V lost 0 bases and J 3 bases, leaving 9 bases between the germline ends.

V is TRBV28 and J is TRBJ2-1, with D unresolved. V gave up 5 bases and J gave up 4 bases, with 6 bases separating them. Per germline, CDR1 MDHEN and CDR2 SYDVKM. The CDR3 spans 12 residues. The CDR3 DNA reads as TGTGCCAGCAGTCCGAGTTACAATGAGCAGTTCTTC. Translation: CASSPSYNEQFF. Together with reference TRBV28 and TRBJ2-1, the CDR3 gives the full variable domain: DVKVTQSSRYLVKRTGEKVFLECVQDMDHENMFWYRQDPGLGLRLIYFSYDVKMKEKGDIPEGYSVSREKKERFSLILESASTNQTSMYLCASSPSYNEQFFGPGTRLTVL.

V gene TRBV11-3 combines with J gene TRBJ1-2; 10 nucleotides agree with TRBD1. Germline V gene lookup returns CDR1 SGHNT and CDR2 YENEEA. This CDR3 contains 14 residues. With 3 bases clipped from V and 6 bases from J, the junction kept 4 bases outside the gene matches. The DNA for the CDR3 is TGTGCCAGCAGCTTTCCCGGGACAGGGGATGGCTACACCTTC. Translating gives CASSFPGTGDGYTF.

The gene calls are TRBV14 and TRBJ1-1, with a weak D call TRBD1 (5 bases). The germline V gene has CDR1 SGHDN and CDR2 FVKESK. The CDR3 covers 15 residues. The ends were cut back, 1 base at V and 1 base at J, with 10 bases in the middle. CDR3 protein: CASSQGHGGNTEAFF. The CDR3 bases are TGTGCCAGCAGCCAAGGGCACGGGGGGAACACTGAAGCTTTCTTT.

This rearrangement joins TRBV19 to TRBJ2-2; 7 nucleotides match TRBD1. Trimming at V came to 7 bases and at J to 3 bases, leaving 5 bases not matched to a gene. This CDR3 is 14 amino acids long. Germline assignment: CDR1 LNHDA and CDR2 SQIVND (reference sequence). This chain's CDR3 is CASTGGWDTGELFF. CDR3 nucleotides: TGTGCCAGTACAGGGGGTTGGGACACCGGGGAGCTGTTTTTT.

This clone showed up just a few times. CDR3: CASSRVTGNTEAFF. Here the CDR3 DNA reads TGTGCCAGCAGCCGAGTTACAGGGAACACTGAAGCTTTCTTT. The chain recombines TRBV14 with TRBJ1-1; D perhaps matches TRBD1 (5 bases). V shed 4 bases and J shed 1 base, with 10 bases lying between them. The CDR3 runs 14 residues. Looked up from germline, CDR1 is SGHDN and CDR2 is FVKESK.

This sequence joins TRBV5-8 and TRBJ2-1, with a possible D match to TRBD2 (6 bases). Germline V gives CDR1 SGHTS, CDR2 YDEGEE. The CDR3 runs 15 residues. V lost 0 bases and J lost 5, with 12 bases in between. The CDR3 spells CASSLAGTGHNEQFF. The CDR3 DNA sequence: TGTGCCAGCAGCTTGGCCGGGACTGGGCACAATGAGCAGTTCTTC.

This chain connects TRBV27 to TRBJ2-7; D ambiguous. Trimming stripped 4 bases from V and 6 bases from J, with 10 bases between. The CDR3 is made up of 12 amino acids. From germline, CDR1 is MNHEY and CDR2 SMNVEV (reference sequence). CDR3 nucleotides: TGTGCCAGCAGTTCGTCCCCTCTCGAGCAGTACTTC. Amino acid sequence: CASSSSPLEQYF.

DNA of the CDR3: TGCGCCAGCAGCTTGGGTGGACTTCCACCCACAGATACGCAGTATTTT. It codes for CASSLGGLPPTDTQYF. The rearrangement links TRBV5-1 to TRBJ2-3; the D gene is possibly TRBD2 (5 bases). CDR3 length: 16 amino acids. CDR1 and CDR2 from the germline V gene are SGHRS and YFSETQ. With 0 bases removed from V and 2 bases from J, the gap between germline ends came to 13 bases.